The 18 T cell receptor beta chains reported below all come from one sample, sequenced in a study of cytomegalovirus exposure and HLA in healthy donors. The PCR ran on 60 Vbeta and 13 Jbeta primers. Some clones are missing from TCRdb's copy, which holds only in-frame ones; the method was immunoSEQ multiplex PCR. The sample gives about 110,000 clones, roughly 73% of which show up once; 0.85% to 0.9% is in the top ten. Source material: PBMCs. Receptors originate from a woman in her 30s in good health and CMV-seronegative.

The rearrangement uses TRBV18 and TRBJ2-3; 9 bases match TRBD2. The CDR3 runs 18 residues. Germline CDR1 KGHSH, CDR2 LQKENI. J was trimmed by 2 bases and V by 0 bases; bases with no gene match: 9. The CDR3 DNA sequence: TGTGCCAGCTCACCACCGGGACTAGCCGGGGGATACACAGATACGCAGTATTTT. Amino acid sequence: CASSPPGLAGGYTDTQYF.

This sequence joins TRBV9 and TRBJ2-2; 9 bases match TRBD2. This CDR3 comprises 15 residues. CDR1 and CDR2 (germline): SGDLS, YYNGEE. With 4 bases clipped from V and 5 bases from J, the junction kept 6 bases outside the gene matches. CDR3 protein: CASSQTSGGTGELFF. The CDR3 coding sequence is TGTGCCAGCAGCCAGACTAGCGGAGGGACCGGGGAGCTGTTTTTT.

The chain is built from TRBV4-2 and TRBJ2-6; TRBD1 matches at 7 bases. The CDR3 length is 15 residues. The trim removed 6 bases at V and 1 base at J, leaving 3 bases unmatched. The germline gives CDR1 LGHNA, CDR2 YNFKEQ. DNA for the CDR3: TGTGCCAGCAGTTGGGACAGTTCTGGGGCCAACGTCCTGACTTTC. Translating it yields CASSWDSSGANVLTF.

This chain uses TRBV5-1 with TRBJ1-1; tentative D call: TRBD1 (6 bases). Per germline, CDR1 SGHRS and CDR2 YFSETQ. The CDR3 contains 15 residues. Trimming shortened V by 1 base and J by 5 bases, and 15 bases separated the two germline ends. Here the CDR3 reads CASSLRVRGVTEAFF. The CDR3, as DNA: TGCGCCAGCAGCTTGCGGGTCAGGGGAGTTACTGAAGCTTTCTTT.

V is TRBV7-6 and J is TRBJ1-4; 10 bases are a match to TRBD1. After removal of 3 bases from V and 6 bases from J, the junction contained 1 base not matched to a gene. Germline CDR1 and CDR2: SGHVS and FNYEAQ. The CDR3 contains 14 residues. DNA of the CDR3: TGTGCCAGCAGCTTCGGGACAGGGGATGAAAAACTGTTTTTT. Residues: CASSFGTGDEKLFF.

The chain links TRBV6-1 to TRBJ1-1, with 8 bases fitting TRBD1. Germline-derived CDR1 and CDR2 are MNHNS and SASEGT. The CDR3 has 12 amino acids. CDR3: CSTLWGQVEAFF. The CDR3 bases are TGTTCGACATTGTGGGGACAGGTAGAAGCTTTCTTT.

The rearrangement joins TRBV5-6 to TRBJ1-5; D unresolved. This CDR3 is built from 12 residues. V was cut by 5 bases and J by 4 bases, with 7 bases left in between. CDR1 and CDR2 (germline): SGHDT, YYEEEE. Written as DNA, the CDR3 is TGTGCCAGCAGTCTCCTAAATCAGCCCCAGCATTTT. This translates into CASSLLNQPQHF.

V and J are TRBV5-1 and TRBJ2-7; D remains ambiguous. V lost 0 bases to trimming and J lost 7 bases, with 17 bases between them. CDR1 and CDR2 (germline): SGHRS, YFSETQ. CDR3 length: 15 amino acids. Here the CDR3 reads CASSLAVDIRREQYF. As DNA, the CDR3 is TGCGCCAGCAGCTTGGCCGTAGACATACGACGGGAGCAGTACTTC.

V gene TRBV5-1 combines with J gene TRBJ1-1; tentatively, D is TRBD1 (6 bases). Germline V gene lookup returns CDR1 SGHRS and CDR2 YFSETQ. Trimming took off 0 bases at V and 2 bases at J, with 11 bases between the two ends. This CDR3 comprises 15 residues. CDR3 region: CASSLGNRDNTEAFF. The DNA for the CDR3 is TGCGCCAGCAGCTTGGGGAACAGGGATAACACTGAAGCTTTCTTT.

This clone was observed a few times. V usage is TRBV15 and J usage is TRBJ2-1, with 11 bases lining up with TRBD1. CDR1 and CDR2 from the germline V gene are LNHNV and YYDKDF (reference sequence). The CDR3 contains 14 residues. V shed 8 bases and J 6 bases; nucleotides not matched to a gene: 6. CDR3 bases: TGTGCCACCGCCGGGACAGGGGGTTTCAATGAGCAGTTCTTC. This codes for CATAGTGGFNEQFF.

The rearrangement uses TRBV2 and TRBJ1-5, with D possibly TRBD1 on 5 matching bases. Trimming took off 8 bases at V and 3 bases at J, with 11 bases between the two ends. This CDR3 spans 13 amino acids. Germline V gene data show CDR1 as SNHLY and CDR2 as FYNNEI. The CDR3 protein is CASGRDNNQPQHF. Here the CDR3 DNA reads TGTGCCAGCGGCAGGGATAACAATCAGCCCCAGCATTTT.

The gene calls are TRBV4-1 and TRBJ1-1; 7 bases line up with TRBD1. The germline V gene has CDR1 MGHRA and CDR2 YSYEKL. V was pared by 0 bases and J by 2 bases, with 3 bases of the junction left unmatched. The CDR3 covers 15 residues. DNA of the CDR3: TGCGCCAGCAGCCAAGATGCAGGGGGAAACACTGAAGCTTTCTTT. It codes for CASSQDAGGNTEAFF.

This clone occurred a few times. V gene TRBV5-1 combines with J gene TRBJ2-7; 8 bases align to TRBD2. The CDR3 spans 13 residues. V lost 3 bases to trimming and J lost 3 bases; unmatched junction nucleotides: 2. The germline V gene has CDR1 SGHRS and CDR2 YFSETQ. This CDR3 is CASSSGGGYEQYF. The CDR3, as DNA: TGCGCCAGCAGCTCGGGGGGGGGCTACGAGCAGTACTTC.

The chain has TRBV20-1 and TRBJ1-1; D gene ambiguous. This CDR3 has 11 amino acids. CDR1 DFQATT and CDR2 SNEGSKA come from the germline V gene (reference sequence). V dropped 5 bases and J dropped 1 base, with 5 bases sitting between them. The CDR3 sequence: CSAPRNTEAFF. CDR3 DNA: TGCAGTGCTCCCCGGAACACTGAAGCTTTCTTT.

The chain is built from TRBV30 and TRBJ1-1, with D unclear. V lost 1 base, J lost 5 bases, and 14 bases lay in between. CDR1 is GTSNPN and CDR2 is SVGIG in the germline V gene (reference sequence). The CDR3 contains 14 residues. CDR3 coding DNA: TGTGCCTGGAGTGCGCGGTTACGGAGGACTGAAGCTTTCTTT. Its protein product is CAWSARLRRTEAFF.

The chain uses TRBV2 and TRBJ2-3; 14 bases line up with TRBD2. This CDR3 is built from 21 residues. J was trimmed by 1 base and V by 1 base; bases with no gene match: 13. In germline, CDR1 is SNHLY, CDR2 FYNNEI. The CDR3 loop is CASSEVEGLAGVGAGTDTQYF. For the CDR3, the DNA is TGTGCCAGCAGTGAAGTGGAGGGACTAGCGGGAGTGGGGGCGGGCACAGATACGCAGTATTTT. The full variable domain, rest sourced from reference TRBV2 and TRBJ2-3, is EPEVTQTPSHQVTQMGQEVILRCVPISNHLYFYWYRQILGQKVEFLVSFYNNEISEKSEIFDDQFSVERPDGSNFTLKIRSTKLEDSAMYFCASSEVEGLAGVGAGTDTQYFGPGTRLTVL.

This clone was observed a handful of times. The genes are TRBV5-1 and TRBJ1-1; D unresolved. CDR1 and CDR2 (germline): SGHRS, YFSETQ. Trimming shortened V by 0 bases and J by 3 bases, and 9 bases separated the two germline ends. The CDR3 contains 14 residues. The CDR3 region is CASSLDQRYTEAFF. The CDR3 bases are TGCGCCAGCAGCTTGGATCAGAGGTACACTGAAGCTTTCTTT.

The chain couples TRBV2 to TRBJ1-2, with a weak D call TRBD1 (5 bases). V was clipped by 5 bases and J by 0 bases, with 7 bases between them. This CDR3 is 13 amino acids long. CDR1 is SNHLY, CDR2 FYNNEI, per germline. This CDR3 reads CASSSDTNYGYTF. CDR3 DNA sequence: TGTGCCAGCAGTTCGGACACTAACTATGGCTACACCTTC. Filled out from reference TRBV2 and TRBJ1-2, the complete variable domain reads EPEVTQTPSHQVTQMGQEVILRCVPISNHLYFYWYRQILGQKVEFLVSFYNNEISEKSEIFDDQFSVERPDGSNFTLKIRSTKLEDSAMYFCASSSDTNYGYTFGSGTRLTVV.